This passage covers 16 T cell receptor beta chains from one sample sequenced in a study of regulatory T cells in long-lasting Graves disease. Sample time point: persistent/refractory GD, antithyroid drugs over 5 years with positive TRAb. Researchers made the TCR library from RNA that was extracted from PBMCs. Arm-PCR of CDR3 regions and iRepertoire HTBI primers were used to build TCR beta libraries. TCRdb ran MiXCR on the multiplex PCR reads and lists one entry per CDR3 protein. Of 400,000 or so distinct CDR3 sequences detected, around 20% appear once; the ten largest clones hold around 21%. The sequences come from peripheral blood mononuclear cells (PBMCs), collected when the disease was refractory, from a patient treated with antithyroid drugs. Receptors were obtained from a female donor with Graves disease.

For the CDR3, the DNA is TGTGCCAGCAGTCATTCGGGACCATCCCGAGAGCAGTACTTC. Translated: CASSHSGPSREQYF. The chain has TRBV6-2 or TRBV6-3 and TRBJ2-7; possibly TRBD1 or TRBD2 for D (5 bases each). V was pared by 5 bases and J by 7 bases, with 18 bases between. The CDR3 is 14 residues long. CDR1 MNHEY and CDR2 SVGEGT come from the germline V gene.

This clonotype was recorded at least ten times. This rearrangement joins TRBV6-5 to TRBJ1-1, with D perhaps TRBD1 (5 bases). With 1 base removed from V and 5 bases from J, the gap between germline ends came to 14 bases. The CDR3 runs 15 residues. Germline lookup yields CDR1 MNHEY and CDR2 SVGAGI. The CDR3 loop is CASSYYGAGTTEAFF. The CDR3 coding sequence is TGTGCCAGCAGTTACTATGGGGCAGGGACTACTGAAGCTTTCTTT.

The chain joins TRBV15 to TRBJ1-2; D is unresolved. Germline V lookup: CDR1 LNHNV, CDR2 YYDKDF (reference sequence). The length of the CDR3 is 15 residues. With 5 bases removed from V and 3 bases from J, the gap between germline ends came to 16 bases. CDR3 sequence: CATSQPASGDYGYTF. In DNA form, the CDR3 reads TGTGCCACCAGCCAACCGGCCTCCGGGGACTATGGCTACACCTTC.

The V call is TRBV15, the J call TRBJ2-7, with TRBD2 matching over 7 bases. The CDR3 length is 14 residues. V gave up 0 bases and J gave up 3 bases; unmatched junction bases: 2. CDR1 is LNHNV and CDR2 is YYDKDF in the germline V gene (reference sequence). CDR3 residues: CATSRDPGGYEQYF. For the CDR3, the DNA is TGTGCCACCAGCAGAGATCCGGGGGGCTACGAGCAGTACTTC.

The chain is built from TRBV7-8 and TRBJ2-4, with unresolved D. Per germline, CDR1 SGHVS and CDR2 FQNEAQ. With 4 bases removed from V and 3 bases from J, the gap between germline ends came to 19 bases. The CDR3 contains 17 residues. The CDR3 DNA is TGTGCCAGCAGCTCAGGCTTACTGGGGATTGACAAAAACATTCAGTACTTC. Its translation is CASSSGLLGIDKNIQYF.

CDR3 in amino acids: CSAKGTSGRAHTGELFF. DNA for the CDR3: TGCAGTGCTAAGGGGACTAGCGGGAGGGCACACACCGGGGAGCTGTTTTTT. The chain has TRBV20-1 and TRBJ2-2; 16 bases fit TRBD2. From germline, CDR1 is DFQATT and CDR2 SNEGSKA (reference sequence). V was clipped by 4 bases and J by 3 bases; unmatched bases: 5. This CDR3 region has 17 residues.

This clonotype was found many times. This chain uses TRBV25-1 with TRBJ1-1; D is undetermined. Trimming shortened V by 4 bases and J by 7 bases, and 10 bases separated the two germline ends. This CDR3 is 12 amino acids long. The germline gives CDR1 MGHDK, CDR2 SYGVNS. The DNA for the CDR3 is TGTGCCAGCAGTGTCGTAGGGAGTGAAGCTTTCTTT. It encodes CASSVVGSEAFF.

The gene calls are TRBV28 and TRBJ2-2; a weak D match, TRBD2 (7 bases). The CDR3 has 17 residues. Trimming shortened V by 8 bases and J by 1 base, and 20 bases separated the two germline ends. Per the germline V gene, CDR1 is MDHEN and CDR2 is SYDVKM. CDR3 protein: CASESGGLLLNTGELFF. DNA of the CDR3: TGTGCCAGCGAGTCGGGGGGCCTCCTTCTGAACACCGGGGAGCTGTTTTTT.

This clonotype was counted between two and nine times. The chain combines TRBV6-1 with TRBJ2-4; weak D call: TRBD1 (5 bases). The V end was cut by 6 bases, the J end by 0 bases, with 12 bases between. The CDR3 has 15 amino acids. Germline-derived CDR1 and CDR2 are MNHNS and SASEGT. This chain's CDR3 is CASRPLTGAKNIQYF. DNA for the CDR3: TGTGCCAGCAGACCCTTAACAGGAGCCAAAAACATTCAGTACTTC.

A word on this clonotype: A much larger clone differs from this one at a single base, so this may be a read error. The chain recombines TRBV12-3 or TRBV12-4 with TRBJ2-5; 7 positions match TRBD1. The CDR3 length is 15 residues. Here the CDR3 reads CASSPQGQIQEIQYF. In DNA form, the CDR3 reads TGTGCCAGCAGTCCCCAGGGACAGATACAAGAGATCCAGTACTTC.

This clonotype was seen at least ten times. The V and J genes are TRBV7-9 and TRBJ2-5; the match to TRBD1 covers 11 bases. The CDR3 runs 16 residues. CDR1 and CDR2 (germline): SEHNR, FQNEAQ (reference sequence). The ends lost 7 bases at V and 4 bases at J; junction bases unmatched: 11. CDR3 loop: CASTGTGGPVGETQYF. For the CDR3, the DNA is TGTGCCAGCACCGGGACAGGGGGTCCCGTTGGAGAGACCCAGTACTTC.

This clonotype has at least ten counts. V is TRBV12-3 or TRBV12-4 and J is TRBJ2-5; 10 bases are a match to TRBD1. The CDR3 runs to 16 residues. V lost 5 bases, J lost 5 bases, and 11 bases stayed unmatched. Written as DNA, the CDR3 is TGTGCCAGCAGTCCTACCTCGGGACAGGGGAGGGAGACCCAGTACTTC. Translation gives CASSPTSGQGRETQYF.

This clonotype was seen repeatedly, ten times or more. The rearrangement links TRBV7-2 to TRBJ1-5; TRBD1 aligns across 10 bases. This CDR3 has 14 residues. Trimming removed 3 bases from V and 6 bases from J; junction bases left unmatched: 2. Germline CDR1 is SGHTA and CDR2 is FQGNSA. The CDR3 DNA reads as TGTGCCAGCAGCTTCGACAGGGGGCGTCAGCCCCAGCATTTT. Translation gives CASSFDRGRQPQHF.

The chain couples TRBV28 to TRBJ2-3; 7 nucleotides agree with TRBD1. The CDR3 is 13 amino acids. The J segment lost 2 bases and the V segment lost 10 bases, leaving 6 bases of the junction unmatched. In germline, CDR1 is MDHEN, CDR2 SYDVKM. CDR3 sequence reads: CATRQGTTDTQYF. The CDR3 region has the DNA TGTGCCACGCGACAGGGAACCACAGATACGCAGTATTTT.

The sample holds a few counts of this clonotype. The CDR3 does not end in the conserved phenylalanine or tryptophan, so this is likely a read error. The J gene is TRBJ2-7, the V gene TRBV29-1, with TRBD2 matching over 7 bases. Looked up from germline, CDR1 is SQVTM and CDR2 is ANQGSEA. The CDR3 contains 12 residues. V gave up 3 bases and J gave up 2 bases; unmatched junction bases: 1. CDR3 sequence (DNA): TGCAGCGTTGACGCGGGGGCCTACGAGCAGTACCTC. Protein: CSVDAGAYEQYL.

In this sample, this clonotype turned up many times. This sequence joins TRBV2 and TRBJ1-2; possibly TRBD1 for D (5 bases). The germline V gene encodes CDR1 SNHLY and CDR2 FYNNEI. V lost 7 bases and J lost 4, with 10 bases in between. The CDR3 length is 12 residues. The CDR3 region has the DNA TGTGCCAGCACGGGTGGGGCCTATGGCTACACCTTC. Amino acid sequence: CASTGGAYGYTF.